This T cell receptor beta chain was recovered during a study of regulatory T cells in long-lasting Graves disease. Construction of the TCR beta libraries employed iRepertoire HTBI primers in conjunction with Arm-PCR of CDR3 regions. Source study methods: Across samples, around 60 TRBV and more than twelve TRBJ segments were found. TCRdb fed the multiplex PCR reads into MiXCR, producing one record per CDR3 protein. The V and J calls were determined by TCRdb, not by the authors. Of about 330,000 distinct CDR3 sequences listed, under 20% were seen once; the top ten hold around 20%. The study's findings and limits: Patients with persistent Graves' had lower TCR diversity than newly diagnosed patients.

Described time point: newly diagnosed GD, antithyroid drugs for less than 3 months. From PBMCs, RNA was extracted and then used to make the TCR library. It was American Thyroid Association guidelines that determined Graves' disease diagnosis. Germline assignment: CDR1 DFQATT and CDR2 SNEGSKA (reference sequence). Deletions cut 0 bases from V and 1 base from J, with 11 bases between. The CDR3 covers 15 residues. This clonotype has more than one count but fewer than ten. Its antigen remains unidentified. This sample was also put to use in a study of T cells in Graves' hyperthyroidism and ophthalmopathy. That paper adds: Initially, a first-round RT-PCR of the TCR CDR3 employed the HTBI primer set.

The chain recombines TRBV20-1 with TRBJ2-3; no firm D call. This TCR came from a woman under 30 with Graves disease. The sample in question was peripheral blood mononuclear cells (PBMCs), obtained at new diagnosis, from a patient treated with antithyroid drugs. DNA of the CDR3: TGCAGTGCTAGAGATCCCCTTGGAGGCACAGATACGCAGTATTTT. This translates into CSARDPLGGTDTQYF.